The rows below give T cell receptor beta chains drawn from one sample of a study of tumor-infiltrating lymphocytes in primary liver carcinoma. TCRdb redid the calling of the multiplex PCR reads with MiXCR, one entry per CDR3 protein. The table lists approximately 110,000 distinct CDR3 sequences, less than 80% of them singletons. Sequenced material: liver tumor tissue from sampling region 1. These receptors originate from a woman in her sixties or seventies with primary liver carcinoma and hepatitis B virus infection. CDR3s include the opening cysteine and the closing phenylalanine or tryptophan. The D gene is left open where the match is weak. Size is stated for part of the rows, as once, few or many counts, or as a class when the clone is expanded.

14 . TRBJ2-5 TRBV13 many CASSSSASRETQYF TGTGCCAGCAGCTCGTCGGCTAGCAGGGAGACCCAGTACTTC
14 . TRBJ1-1 TRBV29-1 . CSVEQTGGSTEAFF TGCAGCGTTGAACAGACGGGTGGAAGCACTGAAGCTTTCTTT
12 . TRBJ2-3 TRBV6-1 . CASKRGTDTQYF TGTGCCAGCAAGAGGGGCACAGATACGCAGTATTTT
13 . TRBJ2-4 TRBV11-2 . CASSCGVKNIQYF TGTGCCAGCAGCTGCGGTGTCAAAAACATTCAGTATTTC
13 . TRBJ2-7 TRBV4-2 many CASSQERQDEQYF TGTGCCAGCAGCCAAGAACGGCAGGACGAGCAGTACTTC
15 TRBD2 TRBJ2-7 TRBV5-1 . CATSLTSGSGYEQYF TGCGCCACCAGCTTGACTAGCGGGAGTGGGTACGAGCAGTATTTC
13 . TRBJ1-1 TRBV11-3 . CASSRSLATEALF TGTGCCAGCAGCCGTTCGCTGGCCACTGAAGCTTTATTT
16 . TRBJ2-3 TRBV4-2 . CAGSQGPGRITDTQYF TGTGCCGGCAGCCAAGGACCGGGACGGATCACAGATACGCAGTATTTT
17 TRBD2 TRBJ2-4 TRBV28 . CASSYSRSGTGGNIQYF TGTGCCAGCAGCTACTCCCGCAGTGGCACGGGAGGAAACATTCAGTACTTC
15 TRBD2 TRBJ2-3 TRBV7-9 few CASSSLGLPTDTQYF TGTGCCAGCAGCTCGTTGGGACTACCCACAGATACGCAGTATTTT
19 . TRBJ2-4 TRBV5-6 once CASSLLVAIGGDIKNIRYF TGTGCCAGCAGCTTGCTTGTTGCGATTGGCGGGGATATCAAAAACATTCGGTACTTC
17 . TRBJ1-2 TRBV6-6 . CTSSYFSVAFQSGGYTF TGTACCAGCAGTTATTTTAGTGTAGCTTTCCAATCGGGAGGCTACACCTTC
16 TRBD1 TRBJ1-1 TRBV12-3/TRBV12-4 . CTSSLLTGIGRVEAFF TGTACCAGCAGTCTCCTGACAGGGATTGGTCGGGTTGAAGCTTTCTTT
14 TRBD1 TRBJ1-4 TRBV6-2/TRBV6-3 . CASSPGTGNEKLFF TGTGCCAGCAGTCCCGGGACAGGCAATGAAAAACTGTTTTTT
16 . TRBJ1-2 TRBV6-1 . CASSELLTEAFGGYTF TGTGCCAGCAGTGAACTCTTGACAGAGGCGTTCGGTGGCTACACATTC
12 TRBD1 TRBJ2-7 TRBV11-2 once CASIRQGAGQYF TGTGCCAGCATCCGCCAGGGGGCCGGGCAGTACTTC
14 . TRBJ2-1 TRBV24-1 few CATSLGVSYNEQFF TGTGCCACCAGTCTCGGGGTCTCCTACAATGAGCAGTTCTTC
13 . TRBJ1-2 TRBV25-1 . CASSEGRWDGYTF TGTGCCAGCAGTGAAGGGAGATGGGATGGCTACACCTTC
13 . TRBJ2-3 TRBV29-1 many CSVESAVSDTQYF TGCAGCGTTGAATCGGCCGTTTCGGATACGCAGTATTTT
15 TRBD1 TRBJ2-3 TRBV11-3 . CASSLGTPGTDSQFF TGTGCCAGCAGCCTTGGGACACCGGGGACAGATTCGCAGTTTTTT
12 . TRBJ2-7 TRBV6-1 . CATTELTYEQYF TGTGCCACCACCGAACTAACCTACGAGCAGTACTTC
15 TRBD2 TRBJ2-1 TRBV11-2 . CASSRSGTSYNEQFF TGTGCCAGCAGCCGTAGCGGGACCTCCTACAATGAGCAGTTTTTC
15 . TRBJ2-1 TRBV7-8 many CASSLERSSYNEQFF TGTGCCAGCAGCTTAGAGCGGAGCTCCTACAATGAGCAGTTCTTC
18 TRBD2 TRBJ2-7 TRBV11-3 . CASSPAPKGAGGSTEQYF TGTGCCAGCAGCCCGGCCCCCAAGGGAGCGGGAGGTTCGACCGAGCAGTACTTC
16 TRBD2 TRBJ2-3 TRBV30 . CAWIHAGGTRTDTQYF TGTGCCTGGATTCACGCGGGAGGAACGAGGACAGATACGCAGTATTTT
14 . TRBJ2-7 TRBV6-1 many CASSEWTDSYEQYF TGTGCCAGCAGTGAGTGGACAGACTCCTACGAGCAGTACTTC
11 . TRBJ2-1 TRBV14 many CASSQARGQFF TGTGCCAGCAGCCAAGCTAGGGGGCAGTTCTTC
17 . TRBJ1-3 TRBV11-3 . CASRTTLAFTPGNTIYF TGTGCCAGCAGGACTACATTGGCTTTCACTCCTGGAAACACCATATATTTT
15 . TRBJ2-3 TRBV11-2 . CASSPGLSGPDTQYF TGTGCCAGTAGCCCTGGACTATCAGGCCCAGATACGCAGTATTTT
13 . TRBJ2-1 TRBV11-1 . CASNPPSGGEQFF TGTGCCAGCAACCCTCCGAGCGGTGGTGAGCAGTTCTTC
13 . TRBJ2-3 TRBV30 many CAWSGISTDTQYF TGTGCCTGGAGTGGAATAAGCACAGATACGCAGTATTTT
13 . TRBJ2-1 TRBV6-2/TRBV6-3 many CASSYLQGNEQFF TGTGCCAGCAGTTACTTACAGGGCAATGAGCAGTTCTTC
16 . TRBJ1-3 TRBV11-2 . CTSSYNDRPRGNTLYF TGTACCAGCAGTTATAACGACAGGCCTCGAGGAAACACCTTATATTTT
16 . TRBJ2-1 TRBV10-2 many CASRPSGALLYNEQFF TGCGCCAGCAGACCTTCCGGGGCCCTATTATACAATGAGCAGTTCTTC
15 TRBD2 TRBJ2-1 TRBV10-3 . CAISTSGRDHNEHFF TGTGCCATCAGTACTAGCGGGAGGGATCACAATGAGCACTTCTTC
16 . TRBJ2-3 TRBV6-5 . CVSRYLRDSPTDTQYF TGTGTCAGCAGGTACCTCCGGGACTCCCCCACAGATACGCAGTATTTT
16 . TRBJ1-2 TRBV28 . CASIKVGYNTNYGYTF TGTGCCAGCATAAAGGTCGGGTATAACACTAACTATGGCTACACCTTC
14 . TRBJ2-3 TRBV11-2 . CVSGLGLPADTQYF TGTGTCAGCGGCCTGGGACTGCCCGCAGATACGCAGTATTTT
13 . TRBJ1-6 TRBV18 . CPSSDQTDSPLHF TGTCCCAGCTCCGACCAGACGGATTCACCCCTCCACTTT
14 . TRBJ2-1 TRBV28 . CASSLEGVWSDQFF TGTGCCAGCAGTTTAGAAGGGGTATGGAGTGATCAGTTCTTC
16 . TRBJ2-3 TRBV6-5 few CASSYGQDTHTDTQYF TGTGCCAGCAGTTACGGTCAGGACACGCACACAGATACGCAGTATTTT
14 . TRBJ1-1 TRBV6-6 . CASIRGGADTEAFF TGTGCCAGCATCAGAGGCGGCGCAGACACTGAAGCTTTCTTT
16 TRBD1 TRBJ1-5 TRBV6-5 many CASKIPGQGAMKPQHF TGTGCCAGCAAGATACCGGGACAGGGGGCTATGAAGCCCCAGCATTTT
15 TRBD2 TRBJ2-1 TRBV15 . CATSRKRGAGDEQFF TGTGCCACCAGCAGGAAGAGAGGGGCGGGGGATGAGCAATTCTTC
15 . TRBJ2-2 TRBV28 few CASSLGRTYTGELFF TGTGCCAGCAGTTTGGGACGGACGTACACCGGGGAGCTGTTTTTT
14 TRBD2 TRBJ2-7 TRBV11-2 . CASSRRLAAYEQYF TGTGCCAGCAGCAGGAGACTAGCGGCCTACGAGCAGTACTTC
14 TRBD2 TRBJ2-7 TRBV4-1 . CANSQEGRDYEQYF TGCGCCAACAGCCAAGAAGGTCGGGACTACGAACAGTACTTC
15 . TRBJ1-1 TRBV20-1 . CSATSDKAGDTEAFF TGCAGTGCTACCTCTGACAAGGCTGGGGACACTGAAGCTTTCTTT
14 . TRBJ2-5 TRBV6-6 many CASSLTGTQETQYF TGTGCCAGCAGCCTAACCGGGACACAAGAGACCCAGTACTTC
15 . TRBJ1-2 TRBV6-1 . CASSEGGEPNYGYIF TGTGCCAGCAGCGAAGGGGGGGAACCTAACTATGGCTACATCTTC
16 . TRBJ2-2 TRBV13 . CAISLGVSVNTGELFF TGTGCCATCAGCTTAGGCGTTAGCGTTAACACCGGGGAGCTGTTTTTT
18 TRBD2 TRBJ2-3 TRBV2 . CASSAQPPGLALADTQYF TGTGCCAGCAGCGCACAGCCTCCGGGACTAGCTTTGGCAGATACGCAGTATTTT
15 TRBD1 TRBJ2-3 TRBV11-2 many CASSYRDSRTDTQYF TGTGCCAGCAGCTACCGGGACAGTCGCACAGATACGCAGTATTTT
14 . TRBJ2-1 TRBV5-6 once CASSSQTRGNEQFF TGTGCCAGCAGCTCACAGACAAGGGGCAATGAGCAGTTCTTC
16 TRBD1 TRBJ2-1 TRBV10-3 many CAISARGQGDENEQFF TGTGCCATCAGTGCTAGGGGACAGGGGGATGAGAATGAGCAGTTCTTC
15 TRBD2 TRBJ2-2 TRBV11-2 . CVSSWGLADTGVLFF TGTGTCAGCAGCTGGGGACTAGCGGACACCGGGGTGCTGTTTTTT
15 . TRBJ2-2 TRBV11-3 . CVSSFHTEGTWELFF TGTGTCAGCAGCTTTCACACAGAGGGAACCTGGGAGCTGTTTTTT
14 TRBD1 TRBJ2-2 TRBV11-3 . CASSLGQGTGVLFF TGTGCTAGCAGCTTGGGACAGGGGACCGGGGTGCTGTTTTTT
18 . TRBJ2-3 TRBV6-1 . CASSQGGTSRSNTDTQYF TGTGCCAGCAGTCAAGGAGGGACAAGCAGGTCGAACACAGATACGCAGTATTTT